This T cell receptor beta chain comes out of a study of T cell responses to AZD1222 COVID-19 vaccine. Notes on the study in general: Among AZD1222 vaccinees, only six were seropositive at baseline. Dominant at 160-218 and 743-854, vaccine-associated CD4 TCRs also spanned spike.

Concerning this clone: The antigen remains unidentified.

The CDR3 has 15 residues. Germline loops: CDR1 SQVTM, CDR2 ANQGSEA. The junction had 3 bases not matched to a gene; V was cut back by 4 bases and J by 4 bases. The data were produced by immunoSEQ multiplex PCR, yet TCRdb's version contains in-frame clones alone and is incomplete. The table lists under 140,000 clones, roughly 90% of them singletons. This TCR was recovered from an adult who received the AZD1222 COVID-19 vaccine. This rearrangement joins TRBV29-1 to TRBJ2-1, with 14 bases identical to TRBD2. Sequencing was performed on peripheral blood, taken 28 days after the second AZD1222 dose. The CDR3 reads CSVVGTSGSYNEQFF. CDR3 in DNA: TGCAGCGTTGTCGGGACTAGCGGGAGTTACAATGAGCAGTTCTTC.